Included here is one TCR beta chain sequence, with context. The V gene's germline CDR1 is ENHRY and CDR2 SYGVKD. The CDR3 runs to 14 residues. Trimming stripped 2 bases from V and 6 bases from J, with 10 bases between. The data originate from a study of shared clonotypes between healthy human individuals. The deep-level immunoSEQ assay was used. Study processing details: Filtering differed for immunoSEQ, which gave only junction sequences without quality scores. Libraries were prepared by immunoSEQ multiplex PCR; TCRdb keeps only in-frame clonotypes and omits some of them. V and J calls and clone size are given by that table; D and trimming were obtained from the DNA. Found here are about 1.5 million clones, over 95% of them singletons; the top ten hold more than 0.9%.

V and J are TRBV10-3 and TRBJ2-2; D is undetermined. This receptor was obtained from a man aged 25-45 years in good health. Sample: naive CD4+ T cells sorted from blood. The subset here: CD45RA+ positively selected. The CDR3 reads CAISELGLSGELFF. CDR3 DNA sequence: TGTGCCATCAGTGAGCTGGGGTTATCCGGGGAGCTGTTTTTT.